The 25 T cell receptor beta chains in this list originate from one sample, sequenced in a study of blood T cells in healthy people across ages. Alongside a J-beta primer mix, a sample-barcoded 5' primer served in a second PCR lasting roughly 7 to 12 cycles. TCRdb called the 5' RACE reads again in MiXCR, with one record for every CDR3 protein. The data show about 930,000 distinct CDR3 sequences, 25% to 30% seen once. The same sample was also used in a study of T cells of mothers and their children.

Sequencing was done on a sample of blood. Every receptor here comes from a woman between 40 and 50 years old in good health.

This chain links TRBV5-1 with TRBJ2-3; the D is unclear. The germline gives CDR1 SGHRS, CDR2 YFSETQ. The CDR3 is 16 amino acids. Trimming removed 0 bases from V and 0 bases from J, with 11 bases in between. In DNA form, the CDR3 reads TGCGCCAGCAGCTTGGATGGCTTGGCTAGCACAGATACGCAGTATTTT. It translates to CASSLDGLASTDTQYF.

This clonotype came up a few times. CDR3 sequence (DNA): TGTGCCAGCAGCGAATGGGCCCGGACAGGCAACTATGGCTACACCTTC. Its translation is CASSEWARTGNYGYTF. V is TRBV6-6 and J is TRBJ1-2; 7 nucleotides agree with TRBD1. The CDR3 has 16 amino acids. V dropped 6 bases and J dropped 2; count of bases not matched to a gene: 12. Per the germline V gene, CDR1 is MNHNY and CDR2 is SVGAGI (reference sequence).

V usage is TRBV7-3 and J usage is TRBJ2-3, with 7 bases matching TRBD1. The V gene's germline CDR1 is SGHTA and CDR2 FQGTGA. The V gene end was trimmed by 4 bases and the J gene end by 5 bases; junction bases not matched to a gene: 3. The CDR3 is made up of 13 amino acids. The CDR3 nucleotides read TGTGCCAGCAGCTCCACAGGGGTAGATACGCAGTATTTT. The encoded protein is CASSSTGVDTQYF.

The chain couples TRBV12-3 or TRBV12-4 to TRBJ2-7; perhaps TRBD2 as D (5 bases). The CDR3 runs 13 residues. V was clipped by 3 bases and J by 5 bases, with 11 bases between them. Written as DNA, the CDR3 is TGTGCCAGCAGTTTCGCCCCCGGGAACGAGCAGTACTTC. Its protein product is CASSFAPGNEQYF.

This clonotype came up once. In nucleotides, the CDR3 is TGTGCCAGCAGTCACCAAGGCTCCTACGAGCAGTACTTC. It yields the protein CASSHQGSYEQYF. The chain combines TRBV3-1 with TRBJ2-7; no reliable D call. Trimming stripped 6 bases from V and 0 bases from J, with 9 bases between. In germline, CDR1 is LGHDT, CDR2 YNNKEL (reference sequence). This CDR3 is 13 amino acids long.

Comment on this clonotype: A much larger clonotype is one base distant, so this may be a read error. The rearrangement uses TRBV6-2 or TRBV6-3 and TRBJ2-5; 8 bases are shared with TRBD2. The germline CDR1 and CDR2 sequences are MNHEY and SVGEGT. CDR3 size: 14 residues. The CDR3 DNA is TGTGCCAGCAGAGAGCGGGGGTCCAAAGAGATCCAGTACTTC. Translated, it gives CASRERGSKEIQYF.

This clonotype was found a few times. The chain joins TRBV27 to TRBJ2-1; no clear D. The V end was cut by 8 bases, the J end by 7 bases, with 12 bases between. Germline CDR1 reads MNHEY; CDR2 reads SMNVEV (reference sequence). The CDR3 contains 12 residues. CDR3 in DNA: TGTGCCAGCGGCCACGGTGGGAATGAGCAGTTCTTC. Encoded protein: CASGHGGNEQFF.

This clonotype was counted only a few times. The V and J genes are TRBV7-8 and TRBJ2-5; 11 nucleotides line up with TRBD2. J gave up 0 bases and V 5 bases, and 8 bases lay outside the gene matches. This CDR3 region has 17 residues. Germline V lookup: CDR1 SGHVS, CDR2 FQNEAQ. This chain's CDR3 is CASSPGTSGSYQETQYF. The CDR3 coding sequence is TGTGCCAGCAGCCCCGGGACTAGCGGATCGTACCAAGAGACCCAGTACTTC. The full variable domain, its missing parts supplied by reference TRBV7-8 and TRBJ2-5, is GAGVSQSPRYKVAKRGQDVALRCDPISGHVSLFWYQQALGQGPEFLTYFQNEAQLDKSGLPSDRFFAERPEGSVSTLKIQRTQQEDSAVYLCASSPGTSGSYQETQYFGPGTRLLVL.

The genes are TRBV5-1 and TRBJ2-2, with 11 bases lining up with TRBD1. The ends lost 3 bases at V and 7 bases at J; junction bases unmatched: 5. The germline gives CDR1 SGHRS, CDR2 YFSETQ. This CDR3 spans 15 amino acids. The CDR3 region is CASSSGQGAVGELFF. CDR3 sequence (DNA): TGCGCCAGCAGCTCAGGACAGGGGGCAGTCGGGGAGCTGTTTTTT.

To note about this clonotype: A much bigger clone sits one base away, suggesting this may be a read error. The chain couples TRBV5-4 to TRBJ2-7; D is ambiguous. Germline CDR1 reads SGHNT; CDR2 reads YYREEE (reference sequence). This CDR3 comprises 16 residues. V lost 4 bases to trimming and J lost 3 bases, with 20 bases between them. The CDR3 nucleotides are TGTGCCAGCAGCCCCGGTAGCAAGGGAAAAGGCTACGAGCAGTACTTC. As protein: CASSPGSKGKGYEQYF.

J is TRBJ1-1 and V is TRBV6-2 or TRBV6-3; D is unresolved. CDR3 length: 13 amino acids. The germline CDR1 and CDR2 sequences are MNHEY and SVGEGT. Trimming removed 2 bases at V and 6 bases at J, with 10 bases between. As DNA, the CDR3 is TGTGCCAGCAGTTACCGCGAAGGCGCTGAAGCTTTCTTT. Amino acid sequence: CASSYREGAEAFF.

The gene calls are TRBV6-1 and TRBJ1-1, with 8 bases lining up with TRBD1. Germline assignment: CDR1 MNHNS and CDR2 SASEGT. There are 14 residues in the CDR3. The ends lost 8 bases at V and 1 base at J; junction bases unmatched: 6. CDR3 loop: CASPNDRGNTEAFF. CDR3 bases: TGTGCCAGCCCCAATGACAGGGGGAACACTGAAGCTTTCTTT.

In this sample, this clonotype turned up a few times. This chain connects TRBV12-3 or TRBV12-4 to TRBJ2-1; 10 bases are a match to TRBD1. The CDR3 spans 15 residues. The junction had 3 bases not matched to a gene; V was cut back by 4 bases and J by 3 bases. The CDR3 nucleotides read TGTGCCAGCAGTTCCTGGACAGGGGGCTACAATGAGCAGTTCTTC. Encoded protein: CASSSWTGGYNEQFF.

This clonotype was observed at least ten times. The V gene is TRBV12-3 or TRBV12-4, the J gene TRBJ1-1; TRBD1 is a possible D gene (6 bases). With 5 bases removed from V and 5 bases from J, the gap between germline ends came to 18 bases. The CDR3 totals 15 residues. The CDR3 DNA is TGTGCCAGCAGTCCGCCGGGGGGGCGTAGGACTGAAGCTTTCTTT. Encoded protein: CASSPPGGRRTEAFF.

This clonotype was detected ten times or more. This rearrangement joins TRBV7-2 to TRBJ1-1, with D unclear. Germline values: CDR1 SGHTA, CDR2 FQGNSA. V lost 1 base and J lost 0, with 6 bases in between. The CDR3 consists of 14 residues. The CDR3 DNA reads TGTGCCAGCAGCTTAGACAATTTGAACACTGAAGCTTTCTTT. Translating it yields CASSLDNLNTEAFF. Full variable domain (remainder filled in from reference TRBV7-2 and TRBJ1-1): GAGVSQSPSNKVTEKGKDVELRCDPISGHTALYWYRQSLGQGLEFLIYFQGNSAPDKSGLPSDRFSAERTGGSVSTLTIQRTQQEDSAVYLCASSLDNLNTEAFFGQGTRLTVV.

This clonotype was counted at least ten times. The chain recombines TRBV28 with TRBJ1-2; weak D call: TRBD1 (6 bases). The V and J ends lost 7 bases and 8 bases respectively, with 23 bases between them. This CDR3 has 15 amino acids. Looked up from germline, CDR1 is MDHEN and CDR2 is SYDVKM. The CDR3 DNA sequence: TGTGCCAGCAACACTTTCCCTGTACAGGGACGGGGCTACACCTTC. Translation: CASNTFPVQGRGYTF.

CDR3 amino acids: CASRMDRGPNTEAFF. The CDR3 DNA is TGTGCCAGCAGGATGGACAGGGGGCCGAACACTGAAGCTTTCTTT. The gene calls are TRBV6-5 and TRBJ1-1, with TRBD1 identical over 11 bases. The CDR3 runs to 15 residues. The V segment lost 6 bases and the J segment 1 base; nucleotides outside the gene matches: 4. Germline V CDR1 and CDR2: MNHEY, SVGAGI.

The sample holds a few counts of this clonotype. The chain links TRBV7-2 to TRBJ1-6; D is uncertain. The V end was cut by 5 bases, the J end by 5 bases, with 13 bases between. This CDR3 is 15 amino acids long. CDR1 SGHTA and CDR2 FQGNSA come from the germline V gene. CDR3 protein: CASSRSGPDNSPLHF. The CDR3 DNA follows: TGTGCCAGCAGCCGGTCAGGCCCCGATAATTCACCCCTCCACTTT.

This clonotype came up a few times. This sequence joins TRBV12-3 or TRBV12-4 and TRBJ2-1; 10 bases fit TRBD2. The trim removed 6 bases at V and 5 bases at J, leaving 13 bases unmatched. The CDR3 has 17 residues. CDR3 sequence reads: CASRLTSSGGANNEQFF. Here the CDR3 DNA reads TGTGCCAGCAGACTTACCTCGAGCGGGGGGGCCAACAATGAGCAGTTCTTC.

This clonotype showed up just a few times. The J gene is TRBJ1-2, the V gene TRBV25-1; 8 bases align to TRBD1. Germline trimming cut 4 bases from V and 4 bases from J; bases unmatched to any gene: 5. CDR3 length equals 14 residues. Germline V gene sequence: CDR1 MGHDK, CDR2 SYGVNS. The DNA for the CDR3 is TGTGCCAGCAGTGCAGGGGGCTTAAGCTATGGCTACACCTTC. This codes for CASSAGGLSYGYTF.

This clonotype was counted ten times or more. The CDR3 DNA reads TGCGCCAGCGATCCTACGGGGGGATCCTACAATGAGCAGTTCTTC. This gives the protein CASDPTGGSYNEQFF. V and J are TRBV5-1 and TRBJ2-1; 7 bases are shared with TRBD2. This CDR3 has 15 residues. V was clipped by 7 bases and J by 1 base; unmatched bases: 8. Per the germline V gene, CDR1 is SGHRS and CDR2 is YFSETQ.

This clonotype has more than one count but fewer than ten. V usage is TRBV5-1 and J usage is TRBJ1-1; D remains ambiguous. The germline V gene has CDR1 SGHRS and CDR2 YFSETQ. V lost 5 bases to trimming and J lost 0 bases, with 14 bases between them. CDR3 size: 15 residues. As DNA, the CDR3 is TGCGCCAGCAGATCGGAATCCGAGGTGAACACTGAAGCTTTCTTT. Protein product: CASRSESEVNTEAFF.

This clonotype was seen just once. The rearrangement links TRBV28 to TRBJ1-5, with unresolved D. The CDR3 is 19 residues long. The V gene's germline CDR1 is MDHEN and CDR2 SYDVKM. Trimming took 4 bases from V and 0 from J, leaving 22 bases between them. The CDR3 region has the DNA TGTGCCAGCAGTTATGACCCCGATTTACAGTTTTATAGCAATCAGCCCCAGCATTTT. This encodes CASSYDPDLQFYSNQPQHF.

The chain couples TRBV4-1 to TRBJ2-5; D is possibly TRBD1 or TRBD2 (5 bases each). Trimming left V 0 bases short and J 6 bases short, with 14 bases between. Looked up from germline, CDR1 is MGHRA and CDR2 is YSYEKL. The CDR3 loop spans 15 amino acids. CDR3 region: CASSQDRDPSKTQYF. The DNA for the CDR3 is TGCGCCAGCAGCCAAGACCGGGACCCTTCGAAGACCCAGTACTTC.

V and J are TRBV4-1 and TRBJ2-7; 8 positions match TRBD2. The CDR3 is 14 residues long. Germline CDR1 and CDR2: MGHRA and YSYEKL. Trimming took 0 bases from V and 6 from J; bases not matched to a gene: 4. CDR3 sequence: CASSQDPGGSEQYF. The CDR3 coding sequence is TGCGCCAGCAGCCAAGATCCGGGAGGGAGCGAGCAGTACTTC.